What follows describes a single TCR beta chain. Germline CDR1 and CDR2: SGHRS and YFSETQ. The ends were cut back, 1 base at V and 2 bases at J, with 6 bases in the middle. The CDR3 extends over 13 amino acids. The sample is drawn from a study of T cell changes during pregnancy in multiple sclerosis. Sequencing used immunoSEQ multiplex PCR; TCRdb keeps in-frame clones, though not all of them. There are nearly 25,000 clones in the sample; 88% occur only once, and about 0.68% lies in the top ten. The rearrangement links TRBV5-1 to TRBJ2-5; D remains ambiguous. The receptor was derived from a female donor in good health, enrolled as a control in a pregnancy study. The starting material was CD4+ T cells from peripheral blood mononuclear cells, obtained in the first trimester of pregnancy. Here the CDR3 reads CASSLPGQETQYF. The CDR3 nucleotides read TGCGCCAGCAGCTTGCCCGGGCAAGAGACCCAGTACTTC.